The rows below give T cell receptor beta chains drawn from one sample of a study of cytomegalovirus exposure and HLA in healthy donors. Sequencing was performed with immunoSEQ multiplex PCR; in TCRdb, only in-frame clones are kept and a portion is missing. Of some 120,000 clones in the sample, around 76% were seen once. The sample comprised PBMCs. The receptors derive from a woman aged 40 to 55 in good health and CMV-seropositive. Both conserved end residues are part of each CDR3. A D gene is named only where the DNA matches it firmly.

CDR3 protein: CASRSFFTGTEAFF; D gene: .; J gene: TRBJ1-1; V gene: TRBV2
CDR3 protein: CASRVDRRNTEAFF; D gene: TRBD1; J gene: TRBJ1-1; V gene: TRBV6-5
CDR3 protein: CASGLGSGFSGYTF; D gene: .; J gene: TRBJ1-2; V gene: TRBV12-5
CDR3 protein: CAWRPSGDFSYEQYF; D gene: .; J gene: TRBJ2-7; V gene: TRBV30
CDR3 protein: CASSLTRIGEGAEAFF; D gene: .; J gene: TRBJ1-1; V gene: TRBV7-3
CDR3 protein: CASSLVAGMGNEQFF; D gene: .; J gene: TRBJ2-1; V gene: TRBV7-2
CDR3 protein: CASSLRPPGGGGIQYF; D gene: TRBD2; J gene: TRBJ2-4; V gene: TRBV7-3
CDR3 protein: CASSPGTGASDEKLFF; D gene: TRBD1; J gene: TRBJ1-4; V gene: TRBV5-1
CDR3 protein: CASSTGTGGYEQYF; D gene: TRBD1; J gene: TRBJ2-7; V gene: TRBV27
CDR3 protein: CAWSVSSGGARETQYF; D gene: TRBD2; J gene: TRBJ2-5; V gene: TRBV30
CDR3 protein: CASSYSGGRGEKLFF; D gene: .; J gene: TRBJ1-4; V gene: TRBV6-5
CDR3 protein: CAWTGVNTEAFF; D gene: .; J gene: TRBJ1-1; V gene: TRBV30
CDR3 protein: CSVERGLVDEQFF; D gene: TRBD1; J gene: TRBJ2-1; V gene: TRBV29-1
CDR3 protein: CASRYSGGTYNEQFF; D gene: TRBD2; J gene: TRBJ2-1; V gene: TRBV6-5
CDR3 protein: CASSHYRGAGDEQYF; D gene: .; J gene: TRBJ2-7; V gene: TRBV5-1
CDR3 protein: CASSPQNAAGGSNTGELFF; D gene: TRBD2; J gene: TRBJ2-2; V gene: TRBV18
CDR3 protein: CASSERTGGAKGSEQYF; D gene: TRBD1; J gene: TRBJ2-7; V gene: TRBV2
CDR3 protein: CASSSGGNGYTF; D gene: .; J gene: TRBJ1-2; V gene: TRBV6-5
CDR3 protein: CASGIREARRAFF; D gene: .; J gene: TRBJ1-1; V gene: TRBV6-5
CDR3 protein: CSGRLAGGDEQYF; D gene: TRBD2; J gene: .; V gene: TRBV29-1
CDR3 protein: CAISKSAGETQYF; D gene: .; J gene: TRBJ2-5; V gene: TRBV10-3
CDR3 protein: CASCSDGQQGNQPQHF; D gene: .; J gene: TRBJ1-5; V gene: TRBV2
CDR3 protein: CASSFRGLGRETQYF; D gene: .; J gene: TRBJ2-5; V gene: TRBV5-4
CDR3 protein: CASSSGYEQYF; D gene: .; J gene: TRBJ2-7; V gene: TRBV5-1
CDR3 protein: CASSNPGTGGRGEQYF; D gene: TRBD1; J gene: TRBJ2-7; V gene: TRBV4-1
CDR3 protein: CASSGGAHSTDTQYF; D gene: TRBD2; J gene: TRBJ2-3; V gene: TRBV2
CDR3 protein: CAWGTANTGELFF; D gene: TRBD1; J gene: TRBJ2-2; V gene: TRBV30
CDR3 protein: CAGLIGLAAKNIQYF; D gene: TRBD2; J gene: TRBJ2-4; V gene: TRBV6-4
CDR3 protein: CASTFSYGYTF; D gene: .; J gene: TRBJ1-2; V gene: TRBV2
CDR3 protein: CASNRDSPLHF; D gene: .; J gene: TRBJ1-6; V gene: TRBV2
CDR3 protein: CASSGNLGQSYEQYF; D gene: .; J gene: .; V gene: TRBV7-9
CDR3 protein: CSVESRGYYGYTF; D gene: .; J gene: TRBJ1-2; V gene: TRBV29-1
CDR3 protein: CASSEVGGGLARDTQYF; D gene: TRBD2; J gene: TRBJ2-3; V gene: TRBV6-1
CDR3 protein: CAWSRWQSYSPLHF; D gene: .; J gene: TRBJ1-6; V gene: TRBV30
CDR3 protein: CATRMGQLSYEQYF; D gene: TRBD1; J gene: TRBJ2-7; V gene: TRBV6-5
CDR3 protein: CASNAQGWDQPQHF; D gene: TRBD1; J gene: TRBJ1-5; V gene: TRBV19